Listed below are T cell receptor beta chains from one sample, sequenced in a study of CD8 T cells in ankylosing spondylitis. Via MiXCR, TCRdb re-called the 5' RACE reads, giving one row per CDR3 protein. The table lists fewer than 250,000 distinct CDR3 sequences, roughly a tenth of them singletons. The specimen was blood, either unsorted or a sorted T cell fraction (not recorded which). These receptor sequences come from a male donor with ankylosing spondylitis or in good health (not recorded which). CDR3s include the opening cysteine and the closing phenylalanine or tryptophan. Each record gives: clone size, V gene, J gene, D gene, CDR3 DNA, CDR3 protein. A D gene is named only where the DNA matches it firmly. Clone size appears in some rows only: once, few, many, or a class for an expanded clone.

clone size: many
V gene: TRBV20-1
J gene: TRBJ2-7
D gene: TRBD2
CDR3 DNA: TGCAGTGCTAGGGGGCGGCGGGAGGGCCCCTACGAGCAGTACTTC
CDR3 protein: CSARGRREGPYEQYF

clone size: many
V gene: TRBV5-6
J gene: TRBJ1-1
D gene: NA
CDR3 DNA: TGTGCCAGCAGCTTGAGTGGCATGAACACTGAAGCTTTCTTT
CDR3 protein: CASSLSGMNTEAFF

clone size: NA
V gene: TRBV20-1
J gene: TRBJ2-1
D gene: TRBD2
CDR3 DNA: TGCAGTCAAAGGACTAGCGGGAACAATGAGCAGTTCTTC
CDR3 protein: CSQRTSGNNEQFF

clone size: many
V gene: TRBV7-2
J gene: TRBJ1-5
D gene: TRBD1
CDR3 DNA: TGTGCCAGCAGCGTACAGGGGGAACAGCCCCAGCATTTT
CDR3 protein: CASSVQGEQPQHF

clone size: NA
V gene: TRBV4-1
J gene: TRBJ1-1
D gene: TRBD1
CDR3 DNA: TGCGCCAGCAGCCAAGATCGGGACAGAACTATGAACACTGAAGCTTTCTTT
CDR3 protein: CASSQDRDRTMNTEAFF

clone size: many
V gene: TRBV3-1
J gene: TRBJ2-1
D gene: TRBD2
CDR3 DNA: TGTGCCAGCAGCCCTGACGGGACTAGCGGAGGCCTGGACAATGAGCAGTTCTTC
CDR3 protein: CASSPDGTSGGLDNEQFF

clone size: NA
V gene: TRBV4-1
J gene: TRBJ2-5
D gene: TRBD2
CDR3 DNA: TGCGCCAGCAGCCACGACGGGCGGGGGGACCAAGAGACCCAGTACTTC
CDR3 protein: CASSHDGRGDQETQYF

clone size: many
V gene: TRBV7-9
J gene: TRBJ1-1
D gene: NA
CDR3 DNA: TGTGCCAGCAGCTCAGAGTTAAGCACTGAAGCTTTCTTT
CDR3 protein: CASSSELSTEAFF

clone size: few
V gene: TRBV7-9
J gene: TRBJ2-2
D gene: NA
CDR3 DNA: TGTGCCAGCAGCTTCAGGGGCCCGAACACCGGGGAGCTGTTTTTT
CDR3 protein: CASSFRGPNTGELFF

clone size: many
V gene: TRBV7-8
J gene: TRBJ2-1
D gene: TRBD1
CDR3 DNA: TGTGCCAGCAGCTTAGCCGGACAGGGTGAGCAGTTCTTC
CDR3 protein: CASSLAGQGEQFF

clone size: many
V gene: TRBV29-1
J gene: TRBJ2-3
D gene: TRBD2
CDR3 DNA: TGCAGCGTTGAGGCCAGCGGGAGCCGAGATACGCAGTATTTT
CDR3 protein: CSVEASGSRDTQYF

clone size: many
V gene: TRBV20-1
J gene: TRBJ2-7
D gene: TRBD1
CDR3 DNA: TGCAGTGCTGGGACAGGGACACGCGACGAGCAGTACTTC
CDR3 protein: CSAGTGTRDEQYF

clone size: NA
V gene: TRBV12-3/TRBV12-4
J gene: TRBJ2-3
D gene: TRBD2
CDR3 DNA: TGTGCCAGCACCGTAGCGGGGGGGAGCACAGATACGCAGTATTTT
CDR3 protein: CASTVAGGSTDTQYF

clone size: many
V gene: TRBV5-1
J gene: TRBJ2-3
D gene: TRBD1
CDR3 DNA: TGCGCCAGCAGTTCTCCGGGACAGAGCACAGATACGCAGTATTTT
CDR3 protein: CASSSPGQSTDTQYF

clone size: many
V gene: TRBV19
J gene: TRBJ2-2
D gene: TRBD1
CDR3 DNA: TGTGCCAGTAGTCGGGACAGGGTGTCTGCCGGGGAGCTGTTTTTT
CDR3 protein: CASSRDRVSAGELFF

clone size: many
V gene: TRBV5-1
J gene: TRBJ2-1
D gene: TRBD1
CDR3 DNA: TGCGCCAGCAGCTCCGGGACAGGGGGCGCGGGTGAGCAGTTCTTC
CDR3 protein: CASSSGTGGAGEQFF

clone size: NA
V gene: TRBV5-1
J gene: TRBJ2-1
D gene: TRBD2
CDR3 DNA: TGCGTCAGCAGCTTTGGGACTACCATCAGCTATGAGCAGTTCTTC
CDR3 protein: CVSSFGTTISYEQFF

clone size: few
V gene: TRBV11-2
J gene: TRBJ1-5
D gene: NA
CDR3 DNA: TGTGCCAGCAGCTTAGGGGAGGGCGTCCATCAGCCCCAGCATTTT
CDR3 protein: CASSLGEGVHQPQHF

clone size: few
V gene: TRBV7-9
J gene: TRBJ2-7
D gene: TRBD2
CDR3 DNA: TGTGCCAGCAGGGATAGCGGGAGGTCATTCTACGAGCAGTACTTC
CDR3 protein: CASRDSGRSFYEQYF

clone size: few
V gene: TRBV7-2
J gene: TRBJ1-2
D gene: NA
CDR3 DNA: TGTGCCAGCAGCTTAGAGACAGCTAACTATGGCTACACCTTC
CDR3 protein: CASSLETANYGYTF

clone size: many
V gene: TRBV5-1
J gene: TRBJ2-7
D gene: TRBD2
CDR3 DNA: TGCGCCAGCAGCGCGGGACTAGCGGGAGACTCCTACGAGCAGTACTTC
CDR3 protein: CASSAGLAGDSYEQYF

clone size: NA
V gene: TRBV4-1
J gene: TRBJ2-7
D gene: NA
CDR3 DNA: TGCGCCAGCAGCCAAGAACTCAAGCACGAGCAGTACTTC
CDR3 protein: CASSQELKHEQYF

clone size: many
V gene: TRBV12-3/TRBV12-4
J gene: TRBJ1-6
D gene: NA
CDR3 DNA: TGTGCCAGCAGTTTAGGGGGTAATTCACCCCTCCACTTT
CDR3 protein: CASSLGGNSPLHF

clone size: NA
V gene: TRBV9
J gene: TRBJ2-5
D gene: TRBD2
CDR3 DNA: TGTGCCAGCAGCGTAGCTAGCACTAGCGGGTGGGGTAGGGAGACCCAGTACTTC
CDR3 protein: CASSVASTSGWGRETQYF

clone size: NA
V gene: TRBV27
J gene: TRBJ1-5
D gene: NA
CDR3 DNA: TGTGCCAGCAGTTTACTAGGCAGGGTAGATCAGCCCCAGCATTTT
CDR3 protein: CASSLLGRVDQPQHF

clone size: many
V gene: TRBV19
J gene: TRBJ2-7
D gene: TRBD2
CDR3 DNA: TGTGCCACAAAACTAGCGGCTAGCTCCTACGAGCAGTACTTC
CDR3 protein: CATKLAASSYEQYF

clone size: many
V gene: TRBV3-1
J gene: TRBJ2-5
D gene: NA
CDR3 DNA: TGTGCCAGCAGCCCCCTCACCGTCGCAGCCTGGGGAGAGACCCAGTACTTC
CDR3 protein: CASSPLTVAAWGETQYF

clone size: many
V gene: TRBV2
J gene: TRBJ2-5
D gene: TRBD1
CDR3 DNA: TGTGCCAGCACGAGACAGGGACAAGAGACCCAGTACTTC
CDR3 protein: CASTRQGQETQYF